What follows are 22 T cell receptor beta chains derived from one specimen sequenced in a study of shared clonotypes between healthy human individuals (dated by TCRdb to between 2020 and 2021). The library was obtained by the immunoSEQ multiplex PCR assay. TCRdb mirrors the immuneACCESS table, restricted to in-frame sequences. Some clones are absent from its copies; in checked studies, under half trace to an unresolved V gene, and the reason for the others is unknown. The sample table records about 2.4 million clones; approximately 90% of these occur just once. In total, the top ten clones hold roughly 0.14% of the sample. The sample was naive CD4+ T cells sorted from blood. The meaning of the sample's cell subset or site label: CD45RA+ positively selected. The receptors were gathered from a young man in good health.

The gene calls are TRBV25-1 and TRBJ1-6; no firm D call. Trimming stripped 2 bases from V and 8 bases from J, with 7 bases between. The CDR3 is 13 amino acids. In germline, CDR1 is MGHDK, CDR2 SYGVNS. DNA for the CDR3: TGTGCCAGCAGTGAAGGAGGTTATTCACCCCTCCACTTT. This sequence encodes CASSEGGYSPLHF. Looking up the rest from reference TRBV25-1 and TRBJ1-6 gives the full variable domain: EADIYQTPRYLVIGTGKKITLECSQTMGHDKMYWYQQDPGMELHLIHYSYGVNSTEKGDLSSESTVSRIRTEHFPLTLESARPSHTSQYLCASSEGGYSPLHFGNGTRLTVT.

The V and J genes are TRBV28 and TRBJ1-2; D remains unclear. This CDR3 has 14 amino acids. The V end lost 2 bases, the J end lost 7 bases, and 14 bases lay between the germline ends. The germline CDR1 and CDR2 sequences are MDHEN and SYDVKM. CDR3 nucleotide sequence: TGTGCCAGCAGTTTAGGCTGGGTCCAGAGTGGCTACACCTTC. Translating it yields CASSLGWVQSGYTF.

A single count supports this clone. The CDR3 region has the DNA TGTGCCAGCAGTTTCGGGGGGCCAAACACCGGGGAGCTGTTTTTT. Protein sequence: CASSFGGPNTGELFF. The chain joins TRBV7-2 to TRBJ2-2, with a tentative D call TRBD2 (7 bases). The CDR3 contains 15 residues. Trimming shortened V by 6 bases and J by 2 bases, and 13 bases separated the two germline ends. CDR1 SGHTA and CDR2 FQGNSA come from the germline V gene.

CDR3 loop: CASSLALTAGNTIYF. CDR3 nucleotides: TGTGCCAGCAGCTTAGCGCTGACAGCTGGAAACACCATATATTTT. The gene calls are TRBV7-9 and TRBJ1-3; D is possibly TRBD1 (5 bases). In germline, CDR1 is SEHNR, CDR2 FQNEAQ (reference sequence). The V end was cut by 0 bases, the J end by 2 bases, with 8 bases between. The CDR3 is made up of 15 amino acids.

The V gene is TRBV18, the J gene TRBJ2-1; 7 nucleotides line up with TRBD1. After removal of 2 bases from V and 2 bases from J, the junction contained 3 bases not matched to a gene. This CDR3 is built from 15 residues. CDR1 is KGHSH, CDR2 LQKENI, per germline. In nucleotides, the CDR3 is TGTGCCAGCTCACCAGGACAGGTCCCCTACAATGAGCAGTTCTTC. This codes for CASSPGQVPYNEQFF.

The V call is TRBV25-1, the J call TRBJ2-1; TRBD2 matches 7 bases. Germline CDR1 and CDR2: MGHDK and SYGVNS. J was trimmed by 3 bases and V by 5 bases; bases with no gene match: 10. The CDR3 runs 16 residues. The CDR3 protein is CASSQVGLADYNEQFF. The CDR3 DNA is TGTGCCAGCAGTCAGGTTGGGCTAGCGGACTACAATGAGCAGTTCTTC.

V and J are TRBV5-1 and TRBJ2-5, with 9 positions matching TRBD1. This CDR3 is built from 15 residues. CDR1 is SGHRS, CDR2 YFSETQ, per germline. V gave up 4 bases and J gave up 5 bases; unmatched junction bases: 9. The CDR3 protein is CASSPTTGGGETQYF. The CDR3 DNA sequence: TGCGCCAGCAGCCCGACCACAGGGGGCGGCGAGACCCAGTACTTC.

The chain recombines TRBV10-3 with TRBJ1-2; the D is unclear. The CDR3 length is 15 residues. CDR1 is ENHRY, CDR2 SYGVKD, per germline. The ends were cut back, 0 bases at V and 6 bases at J, with 14 bases in the middle. This chain's CDR3 is CAISESWETSHGYTF. As DNA, the CDR3 is TGTGCCATCAGTGAGTCATGGGAAACTAGCCATGGCTACACCTTC.

V and J are TRBV27 and TRBJ2-5, with TRBD2 as a possible D gene (6 bases). This CDR3 contains 14 residues. Deletions cut 1 base from V and 5 bases from J, with 11 bases between. The germline V gene has CDR1 MNHEY and CDR2 SMNVEV (reference sequence). This CDR3 reads CASSLWIGGETQYF. For the CDR3, the DNA is TGTGCCAGCAGTTTATGGATCGGGGGTGAGACCCAGTACTTC.

The chain couples TRBV6-5 to TRBJ1-2, with D possibly being TRBD1 (5 bases). V lost 0 bases and J 6 bases, leaving 11 bases between the germline ends. Per the germline V gene, CDR1 is MNHEY and CDR2 is SVGAGI. The CDR3 consists of 14 residues. The CDR3 reads CASSYSGVGNGYTF. CDR3 DNA: TGTGCCAGCAGTTACTCGGGGGTTGGTAATGGCTACACCTTC.

This chain links TRBV5-1 with TRBJ2-5; the match to TRBD1 covers 7 bases. Germline V CDR1 and CDR2: SGHRS, YFSETQ. This CDR3 is built from 16 residues. V lost 2 bases and J lost 10; bases outside the gene matches: 17. In nucleotides, the CDR3 is TGCGCCAGCAGCTTCGGACAGGCGGGTCGGGCCATGAGCCAGTACTTC. It is translated as CASSFGQAGRAMSQYF.

This clone was counted only a few times. Different DNA sequences within this sample yield the same CDR3. This sequence joins TRBV30 and TRBJ1-4, with D perhaps TRBD1 (6 bases). The germline V gene has CDR1 GTSNPN and CDR2 SVGIG (reference sequence). The CDR3 runs to 16 residues. Trimming pared 5 bases from V and 4 bases from J, leaving 20 bases between. CDR3 sequence reads: CAWGSGRTALNEKLFF. Written as DNA, the CDR3 is TGTGCCTGGGGTTCTGGAAGGACAGCTCTTAATGAAAAACTGTTTTTT. The full variable domain, rest sourced from reference TRBV30 and TRBJ1-4, is SQTIHQWPATLVQPVGSPLSLECTVEGTSNPNLYWYRQAAGRGLQLLFYSVGIGQISSEVPQNLSASRPQDRQFILSSKKLLLSDSGFYLCAWGSGRTALNEKLFFGSGTQLSVL.

The gene calls are TRBV6-1 and TRBJ2-7, with D hard to call. CDR3 size: 15 residues. Trimming removed 0 bases at V and 5 bases at J, with 14 bases between. CDR1 and CDR2 from the germline V gene are MNHNS and SASEGT. The CDR3 nucleotides read TGTGCCAGCAGTGAAGCGTCTAGACGGTTCAACGAGCAGTACTTC. This sequence encodes CASSEASRRFNEQYF.

The chain is built from TRBV10-1 and TRBJ2-7, with a weak D call TRBD1 (7 bases). Trimming took 8 bases from V and 5 from J, leaving 16 bases between them. Germline assignment: CDR1 WNHNN and CDR2 SYGVQD (reference sequence). The CDR3 runs to 13 residues. The CDR3 sequence: CASGGDSKNEQYF. CDR3 sequence (DNA): TGCGCCAGCGGCGGGGACAGCAAGAACGAGCAGTACTTC.

The chain couples TRBV29-1 to TRBJ2-5, with no clear D. The germline V gene has CDR1 SQVTM and CDR2 ANQGSEA. There are 12 residues in the CDR3. Trimming removed 6 bases from V and 5 bases from J, with 13 bases in between. CDR3 sequence (DNA): TGCAGCGTACTTACATATATCGAGACCCAGTACTTC. This encodes CSVLTYIETQYF.

This chain uses TRBV28 with TRBJ1-5; TRBD1 is a possible D gene (5 bases). Germline lookup yields CDR1 MDHEN and CDR2 SYDVKM. CDR3 size: 14 residues. With 3 bases removed from V and 7 bases from J, the gap between germline ends came to 13 bases. The CDR3 spells CASSLAQVGQPQHF. In DNA form, the CDR3 reads TGTGCCAGCAGTTTGGCACAGGTCGGGCAGCCCCAGCATTTT. The whole variable domain, remainder taken from reference TRBV28 and TRBJ1-5, is DVKVTQSSRYLVKRTGEKVFLECVQDMDHENMFWYRQDPGLGLRLIYFSYDVKMKEKGDIPEGYSVSREKKERFSLILESASTNQTSMYLCASSLAQVGQPQHFGDGTRLSIL.

The chain has TRBV10-2 and TRBJ2-3, with TRBD2 matching 9 bases. Trimming removed 6 bases from V and 6 bases from J; junction bases left unmatched: 16. Germline V CDR1 and CDR2: WSHSY, SAAADI. The CDR3 is 17 residues long. CDR3 nucleotides: TGCGCCAGCAGGCGGACGGTGCTGGAGCGGGGGGCTGATACGCAGTATTTT. This gives the protein CASRRTVLERGADTQYF.

This clone was detected a few times. V usage is TRBV18 and J usage is TRBJ1-5; no reliable D call. Trimming stripped 2 bases from V and 8 bases from J, with 13 bases between. There are 14 residues in the CDR3. Germline loops: CDR1 KGHSH, CDR2 LQKENI. Here the CDR3 reads CASSPGVTSEPQHF. The CDR3 DNA is TGTGCCAGCTCACCAGGGGTAACTTCGGAGCCCCAGCATTTT.

The V gene is TRBV7-2, the J gene TRBJ2-2, with 9 bases lining up with TRBD2. Losses at the gene ends were 1 base for V and 6 bases for J; bases not matched to a gene: 9. The CDR3 runs 17 residues. Germline CDR1 reads SGHTA; CDR2 reads FQGNSA. CDR3 amino acids: CASSLGGSGSIAGELFF. The CDR3 bases are TGTGCCAGCAGCTTAGGGGGTAGCGGGAGTATCGCCGGGGAGCTGTTTTTT.

V and J are TRBV5-4 and TRBJ2-3; 8 bases fit TRBD2. The V gene end was trimmed by 4 bases and the J gene end by 8 bases; junction bases not matched to a gene: 9. The CDR3 consists of 14 residues. CDR1 is SGHNT, CDR2 YYREEE, per germline (reference sequence). The CDR3 nucleotides are TGTGCCAGCAGCGAGGAGCGGGGGAGGCCTACGCAGTATTTT. Translated, it gives CASSEERGRPTQYF.

This clone has only a few counts. Other DNA sequences from this sample encode an identical CDR3 as well. This chain links TRBV28 with TRBJ1-2, with 7 nucleotides matching TRBD1. After removal of 6 bases from V and 4 bases from J, the junction contained 2 bases not matched to a gene. CDR3 length: 12 amino acids. Germline loops: CDR1 MDHEN, CDR2 SYDVKM. CDR3 amino acids: CASSSGGYGYTF. CDR3 DNA sequence: TGTGCCAGCAGCTCAGGGGGCTATGGCTACACCTTC.

CDR3 amino acids: CASSVGVAVSTDTQYF. CDR3 coding DNA: TGTGCCAGCAGCGTAGGTGTAGCGGTGAGCACAGATACGCAGTATTTT. The chain combines TRBV9 with TRBJ2-3; the D gene is possibly TRBD2 (6 bases). The CDR3 spans 16 residues. Germline CDR1 is SGDLS and CDR2 is YYNGEE. The ends were cut back, 0 bases at V and 0 bases at J, with 11 bases in the middle.